A selection of T cell receptor beta chains follows, all from one sample in a study of cytomegalovirus exposure and HLA in healthy donors. Sequencing was performed with immunoSEQ multiplex PCR; in TCRdb, only in-frame clones are kept and a portion is missing. Of about 190,000 clones in the sample, around 79% were seen once. Sequenced sample: PBMCs. All receptors derive from a woman aged 18-29 years in good health and CMV-seronegative. The CDR3 runs from the conserved cysteine through the conserved F or W. D genes are given only for firm matches. Some rows mark clone size as missing; the rest say once, few, many or name a class of expanded clone.

j_call,clone_size,d_call,v_call,cdr3_nt,cdr3_aa
TRBJ2-3,few,-,TRBV5-6,TGTGCCAGCAGCCCTAGCACAGATACGCAGTATTTT,CASSPSTDTQYF
TRBJ2-2,-,-,TRBV18,TGTGCCAGCTCACCATACAGGGCCACCGGGGAGCTGTTTTTT,CASSPYRATGELFF
TRBJ2-1,-,TRBD2,TRBV6-4,TGTGCCAGCAGTGACCCACGAGCCAGCGGGAGAGGCAATGAGCAGTTCTTC,CASSDPRASGRGNEQFF
TRBJ2-3,-,TRBD2,TRBV10-3,TGTGCCACGGGTAAGCGGGAACTCACAGATACGCAGTATTTT,CATGKRELTDTQYF
TRBJ1-1,-,-,TRBV5-1,TGCGCCAGCGCCTGGTCAGGGAGGCACTACGAAGCTTTCTTT,CASAWSGRHYEAFF
TRBJ1-1,-,-,TRBV30,TGTGCCTGGAAGCCTCGGGGTACAGGGATTGAGAACACTGAAGCTTTCTTT,CAWKPRGTGIENTEAFF
TRBJ1-1,-,-,TRBV30,TGTGCCTGGAGACCGGGACTGATGAACACTGAAGCTTTCTTT,CAWRPGLMNTEAFF
TRBJ1-1,-,TRBD1,TRBV19,TGTGCCAGTAGGACAGGGGCGTACACTGAAGCTTTCTTT,CASRTGAYTEAFF
TRBJ2-1,few,TRBD2,TRBV4-3,TGCGCCAGCAGCCAAGATCGGCTAGCGGGAGCCCACAATGAGCAGTTCTTC,CASSQDRLAGAHNEQFF
TRBJ1-2,-,-,TRBV12-5,TGTGCTAGTGGTTTCGGTCTTAACTATGGCTACACCTTC,CASGFGLNYGYTF
TRBJ1-1,few,-,TRBV18,TGTGCCAGCTCACCCGGACAGTACACTGAAGCTTTCTTT,CASSPGQYTEAFF
TRBJ2-7,-,-,TRBV27,TGTGCCAGCAGTTTCTCCAGGGGGGACGAGCAGTACTTC,CASSFSRGDEQYF
TRBJ2-2,-,TRBD2,TRBV15,TGTGCCACCAGCAGAGAAGTAGTAGCGGGGAACACCGGGGAGCTGTTTTTT,CATSREVVAGNTGELFF
TRBJ1-1,-,TRBD1,TRBV5-1,TGCGCCAGCAGCTTCACCGGGACAGGGAACACTGAAGCTTTCTTT,CASSFTGTGNTEAFF
TRBJ1-6,few,-,TRBV19,TGTGCCAGTAGTAACCTCCTAGAGGATTCACCCCTCCACTTT,CASSNLLEDSPLHF
TRBJ2-7,-,TRBD1,TRBV5-6,TGTGCCAGCAGCTTGGGGACAGGGCTAGAGCAGTACTTC,CASSLGTGLEQYF
TRBJ1-1,-,-,TRBV6-5,TGTGCCAGTAGAGTTTCGGGGAACACTGAAGCTTTCTTT,CASRVSGNTEAFF
TRBJ2-4,-,TRBD1,TRBV6-4,TGTGCCAGCAGTGGACAGGGGGCTACCGACGGAGGGAACATTCAGTACTTC,CASSGQGATDGGNIQYF
TRBJ2-5,-,-,TRBV5-5,TGTGCCAGCAGCTTAGAACTAGAACGTACCCAGTACTTC,CASSLELERTQYF
TRBJ2-3,-,-,TRBV28,TGTGCCAGCAGCAGTTACCCTAGCACAGATACGCAGTATTTT,CASSSYPSTDTQYF
TRBJ2-3,-,TRBD1,TRBV29-1,TGCAGCGTTGAAGACAGGGGGCAAGGAGCAGATACGCAGTATTTT,CSVEDRGQGADTQYF
TRBJ2-3,-,TRBD2,TRBV7-9,TGTGCCAGCAGCTTAGCCGGGACTAGTAGTTCTTCGGCAGATACGCAGTATTTT,CASSLAGTSSSSADTQYF
TRBJ2-5,-,TRBD1,TRBV30,TGTGCCTGTGCCTCCGGGACAGGGTTGGAGACCCAGTACTTC,CACASGTGLETQYF
TRBJ1-2,-,-,TRBV9,TGTGCCAGCAGCCGGGACACTAACTATGGCTACACCTTC,CASSRDTNYGYTF
TRBJ2-4,few,TRBD1,TRBV11-1,TGTGCCAGCAGCTACAGGGGTAATTTAAACATTCAGTACTTC,CASSYRGNLNIQYF
TRBJ1-5,once,-,TRBV5-6,TGTGCCAGCAGCTTGTTCAGTAATCAGCCCCAGCATTTT,CASSLFSNQPQHF
TRBJ2-3,-,-,TRBV27,TGTGCCAGCAGTTTAGTGCCGGGGGGCACAGATACGCAGTATTTT,CASSLVPGGTDTQYF
TRBJ2-3,-,-,TRBV7-2,TGTGCCAGCAGTCCCGACAATGCGTTAATGGATACGCAGTATTTT,CASSPDNALMDTQYF
TRBJ2-5,-,-,TRBV30,TGTGCCTGTTTACACTACGTAGTAGAGACCCAGTACTTC,CACLHYVVETQYF
TRBJ1-6,-,TRBD1,TRBV28,TGTGCCAGCAGTTTAGTGGACAGGGGATTTAATTCACCCCTCCACTTT,CASSLVDRGFNSPLHF
TRBJ1-6,-,-,TRBV5-4,TGTGCCAGCAGAGGGGACTATAATTCACCCCTCCACTTT,CASRGDYNSPLHF
TRBJ1-1,-,-,TRBV2,TGTGCCCAGGAGGAGGCTGAAGCTTTCTTT,CAQEEAEAFF
TRBJ1-2,-,-,TRBV11-2,TGTGCCAGCAGCTTAGTTCCGTTTGCAGATGGCTACACCTTC,CASSLVPFADGYTF
TRBJ2-7,-,TRBD2,TRBV11-3,TGTGCCAGCAGCCTTGGGGACGGGGGGACCTACGAGCAGTACTTC,CASSLGDGGTYEQYF
TRBJ2-1,-,TRBD2,TRBV27,TGTGCCAGCAACCTACTAGCGGGGGGTATCAATGAGCAGTTCTTC,CASNLLAGGINEQFF
TRBJ2-3,-,-,TRBV5-1,TGCGCCAGCAGCCCCGCGGAGGATGTCACAGATACGCAGTATTTT,CASSPAEDVTDTQYF
TRBJ1-2,-,-,TRBV10-3,TGTGCCATCACCGACCCAGGGGCCTTTAACTATGGCTACACCTTC,CAITDPGAFNYGYTF
TRBJ2-3,-,-,TRBV6-5,TGTGCCAGCAGTTACTTATCCAGCGGTAACACAGATACGCAGTATTTT,CASSYLSSGNTDTQYF
TRBJ2-3,once,TRBD2,TRBV9,TGTGCCAGCAGCCCCCGACTAGCGGGAGGGGGAGATACGCAGTATTTT,CASSPRLAGGGDTQYF
TRBJ1-2,-,-,TRBV7-9,TGTGCCAGCAGCAAAGAGGGGACACCCGCCTATGGCTACACCTTC,CASSKEGTPAYGYTF
TRBJ1-1,once,-,TRBV4-3,TGCGCCAGCAGCCAAGGCGGGGTTGGCACTGAAGCTTTCTTT,CASSQGGVGTEAFF
TRBJ2-2,-,-,TRBV5-1,TGCGCCAGCAGCTTAGACAGTAACACCGGGGAGCTGTTTTTT,CASSLDSNTGELFF
TRBJ2-2,-,-,TRBV30,TGTGCCTGGAGTGTCCATGTGGGGATGAGGGCCGGGGAGCTGTTTTTT,CAWSVHVGMRAGELFF
TRBJ2-7,-,-,TRBV18,TGTGCCAGCTCAGTGGAGGCTACCTCCTACGAGCAGTACTTC,CASSVEATSYEQYF
TRBJ1-3,-,-,TRBV4-1,TGCGCCAGCAGCCACATCGCGTTGAGTCCGGCTGGAAACACCATATATTTT,CASSHIALSPAGNTIYF
TRBJ1-4,few,TRBD1,TRBV5-1,TGCGCCAGCAGCCTGGGACAGGCGAATGAAAAACTGTTTTTT,CASSLGQANEKLFF
TRBJ2-7,-,-,TRBV7-2,TGTGCCAGCAGCTTGGGGGCCTTGTACGAGCAGTACTTC,CASSLGALYEQYF
TRBJ2-1,few,TRBD2,TRBV30,TGTGCCTGGACTGGGAAACGGGAGGGCGCATTCAGGAATGAGCAGTTCTTC,CAWTGKREGAFRNEQFF
TRBJ1-1,once,TRBD1,TRBV9,TGTGCCAGCAGCATCCGGGACAGGGAAGCTTTCTTT,CASSIRDREAFF
TRBJ1-1,few,-,TRBV5-4,TGTGCCAGCAGCTTGCCGGAGGGAGAAAACACTGAAGCTTTCTTT,CASSLPEGENTEAFF
TRBJ1-6,few,TRBD1,TRBV11-2,TGTGCCAGCAGCTCAACCGGGACAGGGGATAATTCACCCCTCCACTTT,CASSSTGTGDNSPLHF